Here is one T cell receptor beta chain with its context. In germline, CDR1 is MNHEY, CDR2 SMNVEV (reference sequence). The CDR3 spans 15 residues. Trimming stripped 3 bases from V and 0 bases from J, with 11 bases between. This entry is derived from a study of neoadjuvant anti-PD-1 for oral cavity cancer. Study at large: Non-progressing patients received a fourth nivolumab dose near day 43, then surgery on days 50-56.

Profiling relied on immunoSEQ multiplex PCR, and the TCRdb table lists in-frame clones only, not all of them. The sample comprises thousands of clones, approximately 50% of which are singletons, and more than 6% rests with the top ten. The TCR originated in a person aged 35-79 years with oral cavity squamous cell carcinoma. The J gene is TRBJ1-1, the V gene TRBV27; D is unclear. Sequencing was performed on tumor tissue, taken before nivolumab (anti-PD-1) treatment. CDR3 DNA: TGTGCCAGCAGTTTCAATCTGAAGATGAACACTGAAGCTTTCTTT. It yields the protein CASSFNLKMNTEAFF.